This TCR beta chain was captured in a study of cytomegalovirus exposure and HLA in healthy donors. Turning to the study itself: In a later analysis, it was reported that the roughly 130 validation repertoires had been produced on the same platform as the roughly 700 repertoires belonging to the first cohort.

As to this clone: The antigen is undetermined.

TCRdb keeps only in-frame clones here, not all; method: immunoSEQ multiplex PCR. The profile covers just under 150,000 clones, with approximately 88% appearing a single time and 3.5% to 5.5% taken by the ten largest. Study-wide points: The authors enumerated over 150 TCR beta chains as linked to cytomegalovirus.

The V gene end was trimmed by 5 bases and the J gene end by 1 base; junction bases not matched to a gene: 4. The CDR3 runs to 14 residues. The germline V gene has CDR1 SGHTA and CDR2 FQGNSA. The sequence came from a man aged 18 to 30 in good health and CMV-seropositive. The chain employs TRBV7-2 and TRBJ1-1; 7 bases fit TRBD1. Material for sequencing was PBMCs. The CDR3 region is CASSPRTGNTEAFF. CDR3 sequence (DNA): TGTGCCAGCAGCCCAAGGACAGGGAACACTGAAGCTTTCTTT. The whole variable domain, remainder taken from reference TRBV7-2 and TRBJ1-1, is GAGVSQSPSNKVTEKGKDVELRCDPISGHTALYWYRQSLGQGLEFLIYFQGNSAPDKSGLPSDRFSAERTGGSVSTLTIQRTQQEDSAVYLCASSPRTGNTEAFFGQGTRLTVV.